These 20 T cell receptor beta chains were sequenced from one sample in a study of T cells in Graves' hyperthyroidism and ophthalmopathy. Researchers amplified the TCR beta CDR3 regions from RNA transcripts. RT-PCR in the first round (using the HTBI primer set) targeted the TCR CDR3. TCRdb analysed the multiplex PCR reads with MiXCR anew, one entry per CDR3 protein. Of over 150,000 distinct CDR3 sequences in the sample, 17% were seen once. Sequencing was carried out using blood. These receptors all stem from a woman aged 45-65 years with Graves' hyperthyroidism.

This clonotype appeared many times. The chain is built from TRBV7-6 and TRBJ1-1; D gene uncertain. There are 13 residues in the CDR3. The V gene lost 5 bases and the J gene lost 3 bases, with 10 bases spanning the gap. The V gene's germline CDR1 is SGHVS and CDR2 FNYEAQ. The DNA of the CDR3 is TGTGCCAGCAGCCAAGAGCGGGACACTGAAGCTTTCTTT. Translated: CASSQERDTEAFF.

This clonotype was counted many times. The gene calls are TRBV7-9 and TRBJ2-3; 8 nucleotides agree with TRBD2. Looked up from germline, CDR1 is SEHNR and CDR2 is FQNEAQ (reference sequence). The CDR3 is 16 amino acids. With V trimmed by 6 bases and J by 4 bases, 12 bases remained unmatched. This chain's CDR3 is CASRSLAGPKADTQYF. The DNA of the CDR3 is TGTGCCAGCAGGTCCCTAGCGGGTCCCAAGGCAGATACGCAGTATTTT.

The genes are TRBV5-5 and TRBJ1-4, with a weak D call TRBD1 (5 bases). Germline V gene sequence: CDR1 SGHKS, CDR2 YYEKEE (reference sequence). V dropped 0 bases and J dropped 3 bases, with 9 bases sitting between them. There are 15 residues in the CDR3. In DNA form, the CDR3 reads TGTGCCAGCAGCTTGGATGTGACAGCTAATGAAAAACTGTTTTTT. Protein product: CASSLDVTANEKLFF.

Concerning this clonotype itself: The junction shows a germline mismatch at one end, possibly a read error. The V gene is TRBV11-3, the J gene TRBJ1-1, with D possibly being TRBD1 (5 bases). The germline gives CDR1 SGHNT, CDR2 YENEEA. The CDR3 consists of 14 residues. CDR3 nucleotides: TGTGCCAGCAGCCCCCAGGGCCCGAACACTGAAGCTTCCTTT. It specifies CASSPQGPNTEASF.

This clonotype was seen many times. V usage is TRBV6-1 and J usage is TRBJ2-1, with D maybe TRBD2 (5 bases). Germline CDR1 MNHNS, CDR2 SASEGT. Trimming took 1 base from V and 6 from J, leaving 13 bases between them. The CDR3 runs 15 residues. The CDR3, as DNA: TGTGCCAGCAGTGAAGGGGTGTCGGGGATCAATGAGCAGTTCTTC. Amino acid sequence: CASSEGVSGINEQFF.

V is TRBV9 and J is TRBJ2-1; no clear D gene. This CDR3 has 14 amino acids. Per the germline V gene, CDR1 is SGDLS and CDR2 is YYNGEE. Trimming cost V 3 bases and J 9 bases, with 16 bases left between them. This CDR3 reads CASSAYVASLEQFF. In DNA, the CDR3 is TGTGCCAGCAGCGCCTACGTGGCTAGTCTTGAGCAGTTCTTC.

This clonotype has at least ten counts. The rearrangement joins TRBV11-3 to TRBJ2-7, with D hard to call. Germline V gene lookup returns CDR1 SGHNT and CDR2 YENEEA. V was clipped by 0 bases and J by 3 bases, with 6 bases between them. CDR3 length: 13 amino acids. The CDR3 is CASSLEYLYEQYF. CDR3 coding DNA: TGTGCCAGCAGCTTAGAGTATCTCTACGAGCAGTACTTC.

This chain links TRBV19 with TRBJ1-4, with D uncertain. Germline values: CDR1 LNHDA, CDR2 SQIVND (reference sequence). The CDR3 extends over 16 amino acids. V dropped 5 bases and J dropped 5 bases, with 18 bases sitting between them. CDR3 amino acids: CASSSMTATPNEKLFF. The CDR3, as DNA: TGTGCCAGTAGTTCGATGACTGCCACGCCGAATGAAAAACTGTTTTTT. Together with reference TRBV19 and TRBJ1-4, the CDR3 gives the full variable domain: DGGITQSPKYLFRKEGQNVTLSCEQNLNHDAMYWYRQDPGQGLRLIYYSQIVNDFQKGDIAEGYSVSREKKESFPLTVTSAQKNPTAFYLCASSSMTATPNEKLFFGSGTQLSVL.

This clonotype has a handful of counts. Relative to the germline gene, one junction end is altered; a read error may explain this. This sequence joins TRBV20-1 and TRBJ2-5; D gene uncertain. The CDR3 has 11 residues. Germline lookup yields CDR1 DFQATT and CDR2 SNEGSKA (reference sequence). CDR3 DNA: TGCGGTGCTACCCCCCAAGAGACCCAGTACTTC. Its protein product is CGATPQETQYF.

This clonotype was detected many times. The chain carries TRBV28 and TRBJ2-5; D may be TRBD2 (6 bases). From germline, CDR1 is MDHEN and CDR2 SYDVKM. This CDR3 is built from 14 residues. V shed 2 bases and J shed 1 base, with 8 bases lying between them. The CDR3 DNA reads as TGTGCCAGCAGTTTAAGCGGGTCCCAAGAGACCCAGTACTTC. Translating it yields CASSLSGSQETQYF.

This clonotype occurred many times. The chain uses TRBV20-1 and TRBJ1-2; TRBD1 agrees at 10 bases. CDR3 length equals 13 residues. V gave up 6 bases and J gave up 3 bases; unmatched junction bases: 4. The germline gives CDR1 DFQATT, CDR2 SNEGSKA (reference sequence). The CDR3 region has the DNA TGCAGTGCCGCGGACAGGGGGTACTATGGCTACACCTTC. Residues: CSAADRGYYGYTF.

The chain employs TRBV5-1 and TRBJ1-2; D unclear. The germline CDR1 and CDR2 sequences are SGHRS and YFSETQ. CDR3 length equals 14 residues. Trimming shortened V by 4 bases and J by 8 bases, and 18 bases separated the two germline ends. The chain's CDR3 is CASSETPGRGGYTF. CDR3 sequence (DNA): TGCGCCAGCAGCGAGACCCCAGGTCGAGGAGGCTACACCTTC.

This clonotype showed up just a few times. The chain combines TRBV5-6 with TRBJ1-5; no firm D call. CDR1 SGHDT and CDR2 YYEEEE come from the germline V gene. CDR3 length: 15 amino acids. Trimming stripped 0 bases from V and 4 bases from J, with 11 bases between. Here the CDR3 DNA reads TGTGCCAGCAGCTTGGCCCCACAGATTAATCAGCCCCAGCATTTT. Amino acid sequence: CASSLAPQINQPQHF.

This clonotype has only a few counts. The CDR3 region is CASSDRRETQYF. The CDR3 DNA is TGCGCCAGCAGTGATAGGAGGGAGACCCAGTACTTC. The chain carries TRBV10-2 and TRBJ2-5, with D tentatively TRBD2 (5 bases). From germline, CDR1 is WSHSY and CDR2 SAAADI. The CDR3 has 12 residues. Trimming removed 3 bases at V and 5 bases at J, with 7 bases between.

This clonotype was seen repeatedly, ten times or more. The chain joins TRBV2 to TRBJ1-1; D is undetermined. The CDR3 loop spans 13 amino acids. CDR1 is SNHLY and CDR2 is FYNNEI in the germline V gene. V lost 3 bases, J lost 0 bases, and 5 bases lay in between. In DNA form, the CDR3 reads TGTGCCAGCAGTGAGGTAATGAACACTGAAGCTTTCTTT. It codes for CASSEVMNTEAFF.

The table lists this clonotype with many counts. V gene TRBV7-3 combines with J gene TRBJ2-1; 11 nucleotides match TRBD2. CDR1 and CDR2 (germline): SGHTA, FQGTGA. This CDR3 has 16 amino acids. V lost 4 bases and J lost 7; bases outside the gene matches: 9. In DNA form, the CDR3 reads TGTGCCAGCAGCTCGAAACAACTAGCGGGAGTTAATGAGCAGTTCTTC. Translation gives CASSSKQLAGVNEQFF.

There are many counts of this clonotype. The chain links TRBV20-1 to TRBJ1-1, with a weak D call TRBD1 (6 bases). The CDR3 consists of 11 residues. The germline CDR1 and CDR2 sequences are DFQATT and SNEGSKA (reference sequence). The ends were cut back, 6 bases at V and 8 bases at J, with 13 bases in the middle. CDR3 sequence reads: CSAPDRTEAFF. The DNA for the CDR3 is TGCAGTGCACCAGACAGGACCGAAGCTTTCTTT.

This clonotype came up a few times. CDR3 sequence: CASSQRADNQPQHF. Written as DNA, the CDR3 is TGCGCCAGCAGCCAAAGGGCGGACAATCAGCCCCAGCATTTT. V usage is TRBV4-1 and J usage is TRBJ1-5; D unclear. The CDR3 spans 14 residues. V was cut by 2 bases and J by 3 bases, with 8 bases left in between. Germline CDR1 is MGHRA and CDR2 is YSYEKL.

Only a few counts were recorded for this clonotype. This chain joins TRBV15 and TRBJ2-7; D might be TRBD1 (6 bases). Trimming took 0 bases from V and 1 from J, leaving 13 bases between them. Germline V lookup: CDR1 LNHNV, CDR2 YYDKDF (reference sequence). The CDR3 contains 16 residues. The CDR3 loop is CATSREAPGVSYEQYF. The DNA for the CDR3 is TGTGCCACCAGCAGAGAGGCCCCAGGGGTATCCTACGAGCAGTACTTC. Complete variable domain (other parts from reference TRBV15 and TRBJ2-7): DAMVIQNPRYQVTQFGKPVTLSCSQTLNHNVMYWYQQKSSQAPKLLFHYYDKDFNNEADTPDNFQSRRPNTSFCFLDIRSPGLGDTAMYLCATSREAPGVSYEQYFGPGTRLTVT.

This clonotype was counted at least ten times. This chain connects TRBV7-2 to TRBJ2-1; 7 bases fit TRBD2. Per germline, CDR1 SGHTA and CDR2 FQGNSA. V lost 3 bases to trimming and J lost 8 bases; unmatched junction nucleotides: 10. There are 15 residues in the CDR3. CDR3 amino acids: CASSFGGRAVDEQFF. CDR3 DNA: TGTGCCAGCAGCTTCGGGGGGAGGGCCGTAGATGAGCAGTTCTTC.